This TCR beta chain derives from a study of blood T cell repertoires in COVID-19. Study summary: Acute and convalescent COVID-19 samples came from the United States, Italy and Spain. In each case, the material was cDNA or gDNA derived from T cells, B-cell-depleted T cells, or PBMCs.

Per the study methods: Reference gene primer amplification gave estimated nucleated cell counts. Profiling relied on immunoSEQ multiplex PCR, and the TCRdb table lists in-frame clones only, not all of them. V and J calls and clone size follow that table, whereas D and trimming were derived from the DNA. The table includes around 380,000 clones, 81% detected once. V was trimmed by 3 bases and J by 7 bases, leaving 18 bases between them. The CDR3 is 14 residues long. CDR1 and CDR2 (germline): DFQATT, SNEGSKA (reference sequence). This clonotype was obtained from a human donor with acute or convalescent COVID-19. The donor label of this sample is uncertain. J is TRBJ1-2 and V is TRBV20-1; possible D gene TRBD1, 5 bases. Sequenced sample: peripheral blood. DNA for the CDR3: TGCAGTGCTAGTATGTTGTTAAGGGGTCGTGGCTACACCTTC. Its translation is CSASMLLRGRGYTF.